This TCR beta chain was retrieved from a study of kidney transplant recipient with SARS-CoV-2 infection. Each CDR3 protein is one row after TCRdb ran MiXCR on the reads. The top ten hold about 7% of the sample, which has under 250,000 distinct CDR3 sequences, 29% seen once. With 8 bases clipped from V and 2 bases from J, the junction kept 5 bases outside the gene matches. The CDR3 consists of 14 residues. The germline V gene has CDR1 MDHEN and CDR2 SYDVKM. The table lists this clonotype with many counts. This rearrangement joins TRBV28 to TRBJ2-1, with 8 bases that match TRBD1. This TCR derives from a male patient aged 25-45 years who had COVID-19 and was a kidney transplant recipient. The T cells may come from the graft donor. The material was a blood sample, obtained at baseline and on day 111 from a kidney transplant recipient. The CDR3 coding sequence is TGTGCCAGCGAGACAGGGGTGACCTACAATGAGCAGTTCTTC. Translated: CASETGVTYNEQFF.